Shown below are 14 T cell receptor beta chains from a single sample sequenced in a study of T cells in Graves' hyperthyroidism and ophthalmopathy. Regions amplified from RNA transcripts were the TCR beta CDR3 regions. During a first-round RT-PCR of the TCR CDR3, the HTBI primer set was used. Each CDR3 protein is one row after TCRdb ran MiXCR on the multiplex PCR reads. The sample lists about 290,000 distinct CDR3 sequences, less than 15% seen once, with roughly 7.5% in the top ten. The specimen was blood. These receptors all come from a woman aged 30 to 39 with Graves' hyperthyroidism that later progressed to Graves' ophthalmopathy.

This clonotype has ten or more counts. The rearrangement uses TRBV20-1 and TRBJ1-1, with a tentative D call TRBD1 (5 bases). V lost 4 bases to trimming and J lost 3 bases, with 12 bases between them. In germline, CDR1 is DFQATT, CDR2 SNEGSKA (reference sequence). The CDR3 runs to 13 residues. The CDR3 region has the DNA TGCAGTGCTAAAGACAGAAAACACACTGAAGCTTTCTTT. This encodes CSAKDRKHTEAFF.

This clonotype appeared many times. The V call is TRBV20-1, the J call TRBJ2-3; TRBD2 might be the D (5 bases). Trimming took 3 bases from V and 0 from J, leaving 10 bases between them. This CDR3 comprises 14 residues. The germline CDR1 and CDR2 sequences are DFQATT and SNEGSKA (reference sequence). This chain's CDR3 is CSASRLASTDTQYF. The CDR3, as DNA: TGCAGTGCTAGTCGTCTAGCTAGCACAGATACGCAGTATTTT.

This clonotype was picked up a small number of times. The gene calls are TRBV24-1 and TRBJ2-2; D ambiguous. The CDR3 loop spans 16 amino acids. V lost 1 base and J 3 bases, leaving 11 bases between the germline ends. Looked up from germline, CDR1 is KGHDR and CDR2 is SFDVKD. The CDR3, as DNA: TGTGCCACCAGTGATTTAGGTGGTTTCGACACCGGGGAGCTGTTTTTT. Protein product: CATSDLGGFDTGELFF.

Only a few counts were recorded for this clonotype. V usage is TRBV5-1 and J usage is TRBJ2-1, with D tentatively TRBD1 or TRBD2 (6 bases each). Germline V gene data show CDR1 as SGHRS and CDR2 as YFSETQ. Trimming cost V 8 bases and J 0 bases, with 18 bases left between them. The CDR3 has 16 amino acids. CDR3 bases: TGCGCCAGTACCCCGGCGGGACACCGCTCCTACAATGAGCAGTTCTTC. It translates to CASTPAGHRSYNEQFF.

This clonotype showed up just a few times. CDR3 region: CASSFSGGTEAFF. The DNA for the CDR3 is TGTGCCAGCAGCTTTTCGGGGGGCACTGAAGCTTTCTTT. This chain links TRBV5-4 with TRBJ1-1; possibly TRBD1 for D (5 bases). Trimming took 2 bases from V and 4 from J, leaving 9 bases between them. The germline CDR1 and CDR2 sequences are SGHNT and YYREEE (reference sequence). This CDR3 region has 13 residues.

This clonotype was detected many times. The rearrangement joins TRBV7-6 to TRBJ2-6, with D unresolved. Germline values: CDR1 SGHVS, CDR2 FNYEAQ. The V end lost 2 bases, the J end lost 11 bases, and 10 bases lay between the germline ends. The CDR3 is 13 amino acids. DNA for the CDR3: TGTGCCAGCAGCTTATATCCTGGGGACGTCCTGACTTTC. Translating it yields CASSLYPGDVLTF. Filled out from reference TRBV7-6 and TRBJ2-6, the complete variable domain reads GAGVSQSPRYKVTKRGQDVALRCDPISGHVSLYWYRQALGQGPEFLTYFNYEAQQDKSGLPNDRFSAERPEGSISTLTIQRTEQRDSAMYRCASSLYPGDVLTFGAGSRLTVL.

This chain uses TRBV9 with TRBJ2-3, with D tentatively TRBD2 (6 bases). The germline V gene has CDR1 SGDLS and CDR2 YYNGEE. Trimming left V 7 bases short and J 7 bases short, with 10 bases between. The CDR3 has 11 residues. The CDR3 region is CASGGTYTQYF. In nucleotides, the CDR3 is TGTGCCAGCGGGGGGACCTATACGCAGTATTTT. The variable domain in full, with the rest retrieved from reference TRBV9 and TRBJ2-3, is DSGVTQTPKHLITATGQRVTLRCSPRSGDLSVYWYQQSLDQGLQFLIQYYNGEERAKGNILERFSAQQFPDLHSELNLSSLELGDSALYFCASGGTYTQYFGPGTRLTVL.

This clonotype was counted a few times. The chain carries TRBV9 and TRBJ1-2; D unclear. V lost 0 bases and J lost 6, with 12 bases in between. Germline V lookup: CDR1 SGDLS, CDR2 YYNGEE. The CDR3 covers 14 residues. The chain's CDR3 is CASSVVGVGDGYTF. CDR3 coding DNA: TGTGCCAGCAGCGTAGTCGGGGTCGGGGATGGCTACACCTTC. Full variable domain (rest looked up from reference TRBV9 and TRBJ1-2): DSGVTQTPKHLITATGQRVTLRCSPRSGDLSVYWYQQSLDQGLQFLIQYYNGEERAKGNILERFSAQQFPDLHSELNLSSLELGDSALYFCASSVVGVGDGYTFGSGTRLTVV.

This clonotype has at least ten counts. The chain recombines TRBV3-1 with TRBJ2-1, with unresolved D. In germline, CDR1 is LGHDT, CDR2 YNNKEL (reference sequence). Deletions cut 4 bases from V and 8 bases from J, with 15 bases between. The CDR3 is made up of 14 amino acids. The CDR3 DNA is TGTGCCAGCAGCCGGTCCACTTTTGTCGATGAGCAGTTCTTC. Amino acid sequence: CASSRSTFVDEQFF.

This sequence joins TRBV28 and TRBJ2-5; D is perhaps TRBD1 or TRBD2 (5 bases each). Germline V gene sequence: CDR1 MDHEN, CDR2 SYDVKM. The ends were cut back, 6 bases at V and 4 bases at J, with 12 bases in the middle. CDR3 length equals 13 residues. CDR3 region: CASSSAGGETQYF. In DNA form, the CDR3 reads TGTGCCAGCAGCTCCGCTGGGGGAGAGACCCAGTACTTC.

Many counts were recorded for this clonotype. The chain employs TRBV27 and TRBJ1-1, with D unresolved. CDR1 and CDR2 from the germline V gene are MNHEY and SMNVEV (reference sequence). V lost 4 bases and J 0 bases, leaving 9 bases between the germline ends. CDR3 size: 14 residues. This CDR3 reads CASSSNFMNTEAFF. CDR3 nucleotides: TGTGCCAGCAGTTCCAACTTCATGAACACTGAAGCTTTCTTT.

This clonotype was picked up many times. This chain joins TRBV28 and TRBJ2-7; D is uncertain. The CDR3 has 12 amino acids. Trimming pared 3 bases from V and 3 bases from J, leaving 6 bases between. Germline V gene lookup returns CDR1 MDHEN and CDR2 SYDVKM. The CDR3 loop reads CASSFLGYEQYF. CDR3 nucleotide sequence: TGTGCCAGCAGTTTTTTAGGCTACGAGCAGTACTTC.

This clonotype turned up a few times. The chain uses TRBV7-2 and TRBJ2-1; maybe TRBD2 (5 bases). From germline, CDR1 is SGHTA and CDR2 FQGNSA. V dropped 1 base and J dropped 0 bases, with 13 bases sitting between them. CDR3 length equals 17 residues. In nucleotides, the CDR3 is TGTGCCAGCAGCTTAGGGGCGGGTTCAAGCTCCTACAATGAGCAGTTCTTC. It encodes CASSLGAGSSSYNEQFF.

This clonotype was observed many times. V usage is TRBV20-1 and J usage is TRBJ2-1; D gene ambiguous. Trimming pared 1 base from V and 8 bases from J, leaving 9 bases between. Germline V CDR1 and CDR2: DFQATT, SNEGSKA (reference sequence). CDR3 length: 12 amino acids. The CDR3 region has the DNA TGCAGTGCTAGAGTTGGGCTGGATGAGCAGTTCTTC. Its protein product is CSARVGLDEQFF.